The T cell receptor (beta chain) described here comes from a study of blood T cell repertoires in COVID-19. Study-wide context: Some COVID-19 samples were acute and others convalescent; all came from the United States, Italy and Spain. The cDNA or gDNA used as material had been derived from T cells, B-cell-depleted T cells, or PBMCs.

The CDR3 totals 12 residues. Germline V gene data show CDR1 as GTSNPN and CDR2 as SVGIG (reference sequence). V lost 4 bases and J 5 bases, leaving 11 bases between the germline ends. In the original analysis: From reference gene primer amplification, estimates of nucleated cell counts were derived. This table comes from immunoSEQ multiplex PCR, and its TCRdb copy is limited to in-frame clones, with some not included. V and J calls and clone size are given by that table; D and trimming were obtained from the DNA. The table lists 45,000 to 55,000 clones, around 68% of them singletons, with about 9% in the top ten.

This chain uses TRBV30 with TRBJ1-2, with a tentative D call TRBD1 (6 bases). The sample consisted of peripheral blood. The TCR originated in a woman aged 65 to 85 with acute or convalescent COVID-19. The CDR3 sequence is CAWNYQGYGYTF. The DNA of the CDR3 is TGTGCCTGGAATTACCAGGGGTATGGCTACACCTTC.